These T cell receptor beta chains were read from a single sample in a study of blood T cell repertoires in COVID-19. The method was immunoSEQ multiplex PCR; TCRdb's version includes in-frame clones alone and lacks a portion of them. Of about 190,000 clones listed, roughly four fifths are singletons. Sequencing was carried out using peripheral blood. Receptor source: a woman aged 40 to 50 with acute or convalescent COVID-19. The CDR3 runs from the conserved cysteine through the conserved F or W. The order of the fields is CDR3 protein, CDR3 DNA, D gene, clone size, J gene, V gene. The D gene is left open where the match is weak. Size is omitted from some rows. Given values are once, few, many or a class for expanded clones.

CASSRDRNTEAFF,TGTGCCAGCTCACGTGACAGGAACACTGAAGCTTTCTTT,-,-,TRBJ1-1,TRBV18
CASSQSPNSGYEQYF,TGCGCCAGCAGTCAATCCCCTAACTCCGGGTACGAGCAGTACTTC,-,once,TRBJ2-7,TRBV23-1
CASSSQMRADQPQHF,TGTGCCAGCAGCTCCCAGATGCGGGCTGATCAGCCCCAGCATTTT,-,-,TRBJ1-5,TRBV7-2
CASSLGPGQGRSPLHF,TGTGCCAGCAGTTTGGGGCCGGGACAGGGCAGATCACCCCTCCACTTT,TRBD1,-,TRBJ1-6,TRBV27
CASGSSARGLTGELFF,TGTGCTAGTGGTTCCTCGGCTAGGGGCCTCACCGGGGAGCTGTTTTTT,-,-,TRBJ2-2,TRBV12-5
CASFSSGVGVVRNQPQHF,TGTGCCAGCTTTTCGTCGGGCGTCGGGGTCGTTCGCAATCAGCCCCAGCATTTT,-,few,TRBJ1-5,TRBV28
CASSQGFSGDYGYTF,TGCGCCAGCAGCCAAGGATTCTCGGGGGACTATGGCTACACCTTC,-,once,TRBJ1-2,TRBV4-1
CASSTDRGPTGELFF,TGTGCCAGCAGCACGGACAGGGGGCCCACCGGGGAGCTGTTTTTT,TRBD1,-,TRBJ2-2,TRBV7-9
CAISPGAWTGRTEAFF,TGTGCCATCAGTCCCGGGGCGTGGACAGGGAGAACTGAAGCTTTCTTT,TRBD1,-,TRBJ1-1,TRBV10-3
CATSDYRVSTDTQYF,TGTGCCACCAGTGATTACAGGGTCAGCACAGATACGCAGTATTTT,-,-,TRBJ2-3,TRBV24-1
CASSQGLGGAYNEQFF,TGTGCCAGCAGCCAAGGGCTAGGGGGGGCCTACAATGAGCAGTTCTTC,-,-,TRBJ2-1,TRBV4-2
CASSLTGGTSGNEQFF,TGTGCCAGCAGCTTGACGGGTGGCACTAGCGGGAATGAGCAGTTCTTC,TRBD2,-,TRBJ2-1,TRBV5-4
CAWSVSRVQEPQHF,TGTGCCTGGAGTGTAAGCAGGGTCCAGGAGCCCCAGCATTTT,-,-,TRBJ1-5,TRBV30
CASSLAGGHYGYTF,TGTGCCAGCAGTTTAGCAGGGGGCCACTATGGCTACACCTTC,TRBD1,-,TRBJ1-2,TRBV28
CATSDFSGRAAGELFF,TGTGCCACCAGTGATTTTAGCGGGAGGGCCGCCGGGGAGCTGTTTTTT,TRBD2,-,TRBJ2-2,TRBV24-1
CASTMGGGNSPLHF,TGCGCCAGCACTATGGGAGGCGGTAATTCACCCCTCCACTTT,-,few,TRBJ1-6,TRBV4-1
CASRADNTGELFF,TGTGCCAGCAGGGCCGATAACACCGGGGAGCTGTTTTTT,-,few,TRBJ2-2,TRBV7-9
CASSPPPSTGQADTQYF,TGTGCCAGCAGCCCCCCCCCATCAACGGGACAAGCAGATACGCAGTATTTT,-,-,TRBJ2-3,TRBV5-5
CASSTGTGGGGYTF,TGTGCCAGCAGTACCGGGACAGGGGGCGGTGGCTACACCTTC,TRBD1,-,TRBJ1-2,TRBV9
CASSGSGGETQYF,TGTGCCAGCAGCGGTAGCGGGGGGGAGACCCAGTACTTC,TRBD2,-,TRBJ2-5,TRBV9
CAIRDTGGDYGYTF,TGTGCCATCAGAGATACAGGGGGGGACTATGGCTACACCTTC,TRBD1,-,TRBJ1-2,TRBV10-3
CTSSQDRSGRACEQYF,TGCACCAGCAGCCAAGATCGGAGCGGGAGGGCATGCGAGCAGTACTTC,-,-,TRBJ2-7,TRBV1
CASNLGTGELFF,TGTGCCAGCAACCTCGGGACCGGGGAGCTGTTTTTT,-,-,TRBJ2-2,TRBV7-3
CASSSYDRLSQYQEKLFF,TGTGCCAGCAGTTCCTACGACAGGTTATCCCAATATCAGGAAAAACTGTTTTTT,-,-,TRBJ1-4,TRBV27
CSVGQLTYNEQFF,TGCAGCGTTGGCCAACTTACCTACAATGAGCAGTTCTTC,-,-,TRBJ2-1,TRBV29-1